The rows below give T cell receptor beta chains drawn from one sample of a study of blood T cell repertoires in COVID-19. Measured with immunoSEQ multiplex PCR; TCRdb has only the in-frame clones, and not every one. The data contain fewer than 350,000 clones, around 87% of them singletons. The source material was peripheral blood. The receptors stem from a woman between 50 and 59 years old who had recovered from COVID-19. Each CDR3 is given with its conserved first and last residue. A D gene is named only where the DNA matches it firmly. Clone size is stated in some rows and not others, as once, few, many or a class when expanded.

>-|TRBV6-5|TRBJ2-3|TRBD2
CASSRTSGGAYTQYF
TGTGCCAGCAGTCGAACTAGCGGGGGGGCGTATACGCAGTATTTT
>-|TRBV19|TRBJ2-3|TRBD2
CASSTLHRGTSGRTDTQYF
TGTGCCAGTAGTACCCTGCATAGAGGGACTAGCGGGAGGACAGATACGCAGTATTTT
>once|TRBV7-6|TRBJ2-7|TRBD2
CASSLGLSGRSYEQYF
TGTGCCAGCAGCTTGGGACTAAGCGGGAGGTCCTACGAGCAGTACTTC
>-|TRBV7-2|TRBJ2-1|TRBD2
CASSFTSGGAYNEQFF
TGTGCCAGCAGCTTCACTAGCGGGGGGGCCTACAATGAGCAGTTCTTC
>-|TRBV9|TRBJ2-2|TRBD1
CASSPRGQGDTGELFF
TGTGCCAGCAGCCCCCGGGGACAGGGAGACACCGGGGAGCTGTTTTTT
>-|TRBV18|TRBJ2-2|TRBD1
CASSRQGDTGELFF
TGTGCCAGCTCACGTCAGGGGGACACCGGGGAGCTGTTTTTT
>-|TRBV28|TRBJ2-2|TRBD1
CASTRQGVDTGELFF
TGTGCCAGCACTAGACAGGGAGTCGACACCGGGGAGCTGTTTTTT
>-|TRBV30|TRBJ2-1|-
CAWSRGADEQFF
TGTGCCTGGAGTAGAGGAGCGGATGAGCAGTTCTTC
>-|TRBV9|TRBJ2-5|TRBD2
CASSAAGVAGETQYF
TGTGCCAGCAGCGCAGCGGGAGTCGCGGGAGAGACCCAGTACTTC
>many|TRBV30|TRBJ2-3|-
CAWSRLAGRTDTQYF
TGTGCCTGGAGTAGGTTGGCGGGCCGTACAGATACGCAGTATTTT
>once|TRBV19|TRBJ1-5|-
CASSPWQGYYSNQPQHF
TGTGCCAGTAGTCCCTGGCAGGGGTATTATAGCAATCAGCCCCAGCATTTT
>-|TRBV11-2|TRBJ2-7|TRBD1
CASSPGQGDEQYF
TGTGCCAGCAGTCCTGGACAGGGCGACGAGCAGTACTTC
>-|TRBV5-1|TRBJ2-2|-
CASSLDSSDTGELFF
TGCGCCAGCAGCCTCGATAGTAGCGACACCGGGGAGCTGTTTTTT
>-|TRBV6-5|TRBJ2-7|-
CASQYRLTYEQYF
TGTGCCAGCCAATATCGATTAACTTACGAGCAGTACTTC
>-|TRBV4-3|TRBJ2-2|TRBD2
CASSHELAEAANTGELFF
TGCGCCAGCAGCCATGAACTAGCGGAGGCTGCGAACACCGGGGAGCTGTTTTTT
>-|TRBV20-1|TRBJ2-1|-
CRGTQGNEQFF
TGCAGAGGAACGCAGGGGAATGAGCAGTTCTTC
>-|TRBV25-1|TRBJ2-1|TRBD1
CASKGYRGLEQFF
TGTGCCAGCAAAGGGTACAGGGGGCTTGAGCAGTTCTTC
>-|TRBV27|TRBJ1-6|-
CASSLTLGRDSPLHF
TGTGCCAGCAGTTTAACGTTAGGGAGGGATTCACCCCTCCACTTT
>-|TRBV7-9|TRBJ1-5|-
CASRSGDQPQHF
TGTGCCAGCAGGTCAGGGGATCAGCCCCAGCATTTT
>-|TRBV2|TRBJ2-2|TRBD2
CASGLAGSGGELFF
TGTGCCAGTGGACTAGCGGGTTCGGGCGGGGAGCTGTTTTTT
>-|TRBV28|TRBJ2-3|-
CASSLGRGLSDTQYF
TGTGCCAGCAGTTTAGGACGCGGGTTGTCGGATACGCAGTATTTT
>few|TRBV7-2|TRBJ2-7|-
CASSLDPGYEQYF
TGTGCCAGCAGCTTAGACCCGGGATACGAGCAGTACTTC
>-|TRBV7-9|TRBJ1-5|-
CASSPNRERPQHF
TGTGCCAGCAGCCCTAACAGGGAGCGGCCCCAGCATTTT
>-|TRBV28|TRBJ2-7|TRBD1
CASRTTDRASYEQYF
TGTGCCAGCAGGACCACGGACAGGGCCTCCTACGAGCAGTACTTC
>-|TRBV4-3|TRBJ1-3|TRBD1
CASSHLAGGGNTIYF
TGCGCCAGCAGCCATCTTGCAGGGGGTGGAAACACCATATATTTT
>-|TRBV18|TRBJ2-3|-
CASSPFGGSSTDTQYF
TGTGCCAGCTCGCCGTTCGGGGGATCTAGCACAGATACGCAGTATTTT
>-|TRBV30|TRBJ1-5|-
CAWSLGADGNQPQHF
TGTGCCTGGAGTTTAGGGGCGGATGGCAATCAGCCCCAGCATTTT
>-|TRBV6-2/TRBV6-3|TRBJ2-1|TRBD2
CASSKGLAGGLNEQFF
TGTGCCAGCAGTAAGGGACTAGCGGGAGGGTTAAATGAGCAGTTCTTC
>-|TRBV27|TRBJ1-5|-
CASSFVGGFNQPQHF
TGTGCCAGCAGTTTCGTAGGGGGTTTCAATCAGCCCCAGCATTTT
>-|TRBV19|TRBJ2-5|-
CASSIGGQETQYF
TGTGCCAGTAGTATCGGGGGCCAAGAGACCCAGTACTTC
>-|TRBV10-2|TRBJ2-7|TRBD2
CASSQLAGPYEQYF
TGCGCCAGCAGCCAACTAGCGGGCCCCTACGAGCAGTACTTC
>-|TRBV28|TRBJ2-3|-
CASSFSRNTDTQYF
TGTGCCAGCAGTTTTTCCAGGAACACAGATACGCAGTATTTT
>-|TRBV30|TRBJ1-6|TRBD1
CAWTSGAGGARNSPLHF
TGTGCCTGGACCTCGGGGGCAGGGGGCGCGAGGAATTCACCCCTCCACTTT
>-|TRBV4-3|TRBJ2-7|-
CASSQDLQGGVYEQYF
TGCGCCAGCAGCCAAGATCTACAGGGAGGGGTGTACGAGCAGTACTTC
>-|TRBV6-1|TRBJ2-3|-
CASSEDGSRRMYF
TGTGCCAGCAGTGAAGACGGGAGTCGAAGGATGTATTTT
>-|TRBV27|TRBJ1-6|-
CASGPGTGSPLHF
TGTGCCAGCGGACCGGGAACCGGATCACCCCTCCACTTT
>few|TRBV15|TRBJ2-7|-
CATSGEPPQGDEQYF
TGTGCCACCAGCGGCGAACCGCCCCAGGGTGACGAGCAGTACTTC
>once|TRBV30|TRBJ1-1|-
CAWTRRTTTEAFF
TGTGCCTGGACTCGGAGGACGACCACTGAAGCTTTCTTT
>-|TRBV2|TRBJ2-5|-
CASSPTPETQYF
TGTGCCAGCAGTCCAACTCCAGAGACCCAGTACTTC
>-|TRBV10-2|TRBJ2-3|-
CASSAPIGGTDTQYF
TGCGCCAGCAGTGCCCCAATTGGCGGGACGGATACGCAGTATTTT
>-|TRBV5-1|TRBJ1-1|-
CASSRFLTENTEAFF
TGCGCCAGCAGCCGTTTTTTAACAGAGAACACTGAAGCTTTCTTT
>-|TRBV7-2|TRBJ2-1|TRBD2
CASSNSGGPSNEQFF
TGTGCCAGCAGCAATAGCGGGGGCCCTTCCAATGAGCAGTTCTTC
>-|TRBV7-2|TRBJ2-7|-
CASSLGTSEEQYF
TGTGCCAGCAGCTTAGGAACCTCTGAGGAGCAGTACTTC
>-|TRBV6-2/TRBV6-3|TRBJ2-3|-
CASSDPQGKNIYTQYF
TGTGCCAGCAGTGACCCACAGGGAAAGAACATTTATACGCAGTATTTT
>-|TRBV7-2|TRBJ2-5|TRBD2
CASSLNAGGKETQYF
TGTGCCAGCAGCTTAAATGCGGGAGGGAAAGAGACCCAGTACTTC
>-|TRBV19|TRBJ2-1|TRBD2
CASSMGGETDNEQFF
TGTGCCAGTAGTATGGGGGGGGAGACGGACAATGAGCAGTTCTTC
>-|TRBV2|TRBJ2-2|TRBD2
CASSYLGGGNTGELFF
TGTGCCAGCAGTTACCTTGGGGGGGGAAACACCGGGGAGCTGTTTTTT
>-|TRBV28|TRBJ2-3|-
CASSLQGTDTQYF
TGTGCCAGCAGTTTACAGGGGACGGATACGCAGTATTTT
>few|TRBV2|TRBJ1-3|-
CASSEGRTSGNTIYF
TGTGCCAGCAGTGAGGGTAGGACTTCTGGAAACACCATATATTTT
>few|TRBV15|TRBJ2-7|-
CATAERFSYEQYF
TGTGCCACTGCCGAGAGGTTCTCCTACGAGCAGTACTTC
>-|TRBV27|TRBJ2-4|-
CASSLSLKNIQYF
TGTGCCAGCAGTTTGAGCCTGAAAAACATTCAGTACTTC
>once|TRBV6-5|TRBJ2-7|TRBD1
CASSYGQGAGEQYF
TGTGCCAGCAGCTATGGACAGGGGGCGGGGGAGCAGTACTTC
>once|TRBV5-1|TRBJ2-5|TRBD1
CASSWGQPRETQYF
TGCGCCAGCAGCTGGGGACAGCCCCGGGAGACCCAGTACTTC